What follows are 7 T cell receptor beta chains derived from one specimen sequenced in a study of T cells in Graves' hyperthyroidism and ophthalmopathy. From RNA transcripts, TCR beta CDR3 regions were amplified. First-round RT-PCR of the TCR CDR3 relied on the HTBI primer set. TCRdb re-analysed the multiplex PCR reads in MiXCR, keeping a single row per CDR3 protein. The sample records under 400,000 distinct CDR3 sequences, around 25% being singletons. What was sequenced was blood. Receptors were obtained from a man in his forties or fifties with Graves' hyperthyroidism.

This clonotype was counted at least ten times. The V gene is TRBV6-1, the J gene TRBJ2-7; D is possibly TRBD1 (5 bases). V was trimmed by 5 bases and J by 9 bases, leaving 23 bases between them. The CDR3 is 15 residues long. CDR1 and CDR2 from the germline V gene are MNHNS and SASEGT. For the CDR3, the DNA is TGTGCCAGCAGTCCCCGGTTTGGGGCTCAAAAGGGGCAGTACTTC. Its translation is CASSPRFGAQKGQYF.

This clonotype has at least ten counts. V and J are TRBV12-3 or TRBV12-4 and TRBJ2-7; 10 bases match TRBD2. The trim removed 6 bases at V and 0 bases at J, leaving 5 bases unmatched. This CDR3 is built from 15 residues. The CDR3 loop is CASRKTSGSSYEQYF. CDR3 bases: TGTGCCAGCAGGAAGACTAGCGGGTCCTCCTACGAGCAGTACTTC.

This sequence joins TRBV7-9 and TRBJ2-7, with 9 positions matching TRBD1. The CDR3 consists of 15 residues. The V gene end was trimmed by 5 bases and the J gene end by 7 bases; junction bases not matched to a gene: 12. Germline values: CDR1 SEHNR, CDR2 FQNEAQ (reference sequence). CDR3 region: CASSLPGQGDGEQYF. The CDR3 DNA sequence: TGTGCCAGCAGCCTGCCGGGACAGGGAGATGGGGAGCAGTACTTC.

This clonotype came up many times. This chain links TRBV6-1 with TRBJ2-5; 7 positions agree with TRBD1. This CDR3 has 15 amino acids. Trimming cost V 3 bases and J 0 bases; bases outside gene matches: 4. The germline gives CDR1 MNHNS, CDR2 SASEGT. The CDR3: CASSDPDRYQETQYF. CDR3 nucleotide sequence: TGTGCCAGCAGTGATCCGGACAGGTACCAAGAGACCCAGTACTTC.

There are a few counts of this clonotype. The chain combines TRBV19 with TRBJ1-2; the D gene is possibly TRBD1 (5 bases). The V end lost 9 bases, the J end lost 2 bases, and 10 bases lay between the germline ends. This CDR3 is 12 amino acids long. Germline assignment: CDR1 LNHDA and CDR2 SQIVND (reference sequence). In DNA form, the CDR3 reads TGTGCCAGCGAGACAGACAACTATGGCTACACCTTC. Translation: CASETDNYGYTF.

The rearrangement links TRBV20-1 to TRBJ2-3; 13 bases align to TRBD2. J was trimmed by 1 base and V by 2 bases; bases with no gene match: 3. This CDR3 contains 16 residues. Per germline, CDR1 DFQATT and CDR2 SNEGSKA (reference sequence). The CDR3 bases are TGCAGTGCTAGAACGGGACTAGCGGGGCGCACAGATACGCAGTATTTT. Translating it yields CSARTGLAGRTDTQYF.

Only a few counts were recorded for this clonotype. This chain connects TRBV6-1 to TRBJ2-3; 7 bases line up with TRBD2. From germline, CDR1 is MNHNS and CDR2 SASEGT. This CDR3 comprises 16 residues. V shed 6 bases, J shed 2 bases, and the junction held 11 bases outside the gene matches. The CDR3 is CASRRERTSSTDTQYF. The DNA for the CDR3 is TGTGCCAGCAGACGCGAACGGACTAGTTCCACAGATACGCAGTATTTT.